This passage covers 31 T cell receptor beta chains from one sample sequenced in a study of blood T cells in healthy people across ages. Then a second PCR, running roughly 7 to 11 cycles, was carried out with a sample-barcoded 5' primer and a J-beta primer mix. TCRdb used MiXCR to reprocess the 5' RACE reads, holding one entry per CDR3 protein. The table has 750,000 to 950,000 distinct CDR3 sequences, roughly 28% seen once; the top ten hold roughly 10%. This sample also appeared in a second study, on T cells of mothers and their children.

Sequenced material: blood. These receptors were obtained from a woman aged 40-49 years in good health.

In DNA, the CDR3 is TGTGCCAGCCTCAGCGGGGGGCAATCAGATACGCAGTATTTT. Protein product: CASLSGGQSDTQYF. This chain joins TRBV12-3 or TRBV12-4 and TRBJ2-3; 9 bases fit TRBD2. Trimming took 8 bases from V and 4 from J; bases not matched to a gene: 7. The CDR3 runs to 14 residues.

The rearrangement uses TRBV7-2 and TRBJ2-7; unclear D gene. This CDR3 region has 16 residues. Germline assignment: CDR1 SGHTA and CDR2 FQGNSA. Trimming removed 2 bases from V and 2 bases from J, with 16 bases in between. DNA for the CDR3: TGTGCCAGCAGCTTAAGGAAATCGTTAACGACCTACGAGCAGTACTTC. This encodes CASSLRKSLTTYEQYF.

This clonotype was detected a few times. The CDR3 loop is CASSFPGARGGYTF. CDR3 in DNA: TGTGCCAGCAGCTTCCCGGGGGCGCGTGGTGGCTACACCTTC. This sequence joins TRBV7-9 and TRBJ1-2; maybe TRBD1 (6 bases). V lost 3 bases, J lost 7 bases, and 15 bases lay in between. Germline V CDR1 and CDR2: SEHNR, FQNEAQ (reference sequence). This CDR3 has 14 residues.

This clonotype was counted a few times. The V gene is TRBV24-1, the J gene TRBJ1-2; D ambiguous. V lost 4 bases to trimming and J lost 0 bases, with 20 bases between them. CDR1 and CDR2 from the germline V gene are KGHDR and SFDVKD. The CDR3 has 18 amino acids. CDR3 coding DNA: TGTGCCACCAGTGACCATAAGGCCCCCGGGTTAGCTAACTATGGCTACACCTTC. This gives the protein CATSDHKAPGLANYGYTF.

The table lists this clonotype with many counts. This chain connects TRBV6-5 to TRBJ1-2; D gene uncertain. The CDR3 runs to 12 residues. V was cut by 8 bases and J by 2 bases, with 9 bases left in between. The V gene's germline CDR1 is MNHEY and CDR2 SVGAGI. CDR3 coding DNA: TGTGCCAGCTTCCGAACAAACTATGGCTACACCTTC. Protein: CASFRTNYGYTF.

This rearrangement joins TRBV5-1 to TRBJ1-3; a weak D match, TRBD1 (5 bases). V lost 0 bases to trimming and J lost 2 bases, with 12 bases between them. Germline V gene lookup returns CDR1 SGHRS and CDR2 YFSETQ. The CDR3 consists of 16 residues. CDR3: CASSLGGTTTGNTIYF. CDR3 nucleotide sequence: TGCGCCAGCAGCTTGGGAGGGACGACAACTGGAAACACCATATATTTT.

This clonotype was recorded many times. V usage is TRBV20-1 and J usage is TRBJ2-1, with 14 positions matching TRBD2. CDR3 length: 14 residues. The trim removed 7 bases at V and 7 bases at J, leaving 6 bases unmatched. Germline CDR1 reads DFQATT; CDR2 reads SNEGSKA (reference sequence). CDR3 in DNA: TGCAGTGTGGAGACTAGCGGGGGGGCAAATGAGCAGTTCTTC. It yields the protein CSVETSGGANEQFF.

This rearrangement joins TRBV14 to TRBJ2-7; the D is unclear. CDR3 length: 12 amino acids. Trimming cost V 4 bases and J 3 bases, with 7 bases left between them. Germline-derived CDR1 and CDR2 are SGHDN and FVKESK. The CDR3: CASSLNFYEQYF. The CDR3 bases are TGTGCCAGCAGCCTGAACTTCTACGAGCAGTACTTC.

The chain links TRBV27 to TRBJ1-5; 7 bases map to TRBD1. This CDR3 contains 15 residues. V gave up 5 bases and J gave up 4 bases; unmatched junction bases: 8. The germline gives CDR1 MNHEY, CDR2 SMNVEV (reference sequence). This CDR3 is CASSPWTGANQPQHF. The CDR3 region has the DNA TGTGCCAGCAGTCCTTGGACAGGAGCGAATCAGCCCCAGCATTTT.

This clonotype was found many times. The chain couples TRBV20-1 to TRBJ2-3; 7 bases match TRBD1. Per germline, CDR1 DFQATT and CDR2 SNEGSKA (reference sequence). Trimming removed 6 bases from V and 6 bases from J; junction bases left unmatched: 15. This CDR3 comprises 15 residues. As DNA, the CDR3 is TGCAGTGCACCTCCGAACAGGGGCCTGTTTGATACGCAGTATTTT. This sequence encodes CSAPPNRGLFDTQYF.

The chain has TRBV25-1 and TRBJ2-1; 13 bases match TRBD2. The CDR3 consists of 16 residues. The V gene's germline CDR1 is MGHDK and CDR2 SYGVNS. The V and J ends lost 3 bases and 7 bases, in that order; junction bases with no gene match: 6. The CDR3, as DNA: TGTGCCAGCAGTGAGCTGGGACTAGCGGGGCGAAATGAGCAGTTCTTC. Its translation is CASSELGLAGRNEQFF.

The chain recombines TRBV5-1 with TRBJ2-2, with unresolved D. V gave up 5 bases and J gave up 2 bases, with 10 bases separating them. Per germline, CDR1 SGHRS and CDR2 YFSETQ. This CDR3 comprises 14 residues. CDR3 DNA sequence: TGCGCCAGCAGATTGACCCTCAACACCGGGGAGCTGTTTTTT. As protein: CASRLTLNTGELFF.

The chain employs TRBV12-3 or TRBV12-4 and TRBJ2-3; D unclear. This CDR3 comprises 12 residues. V dropped 6 bases and J dropped 13 bases, with 17 bases sitting between them. DNA for the CDR3: TGTGCCAGCAGAGCGAGCACAGATATGGAGTATTTT. It translates to CASRASTDMEYF.

V gene TRBV7-2 combines with J gene TRBJ2-4, with 8 bases fitting TRBD1. The CDR3 has 14 residues. V lost 5 bases to trimming and J lost 13 bases; unmatched junction nucleotides: 13. Germline V gene sequence: CDR1 SGHTA, CDR2 FQGNSA. The CDR3 coding sequence is TGTGCCAGCAGCCCGTCCCCGGGACAGGTATCCCAGTACTTC. Translated: CASSPSPGQVSQYF.

V gene TRBV18 combines with J gene TRBJ1-1; perhaps TRBD1 as D (6 bases). Germline loops: CDR1 KGHSH, CDR2 LQKENI. CDR3 length equals 14 residues. V lost 1 base and J lost 5, with 11 bases in between. In DNA, the CDR3 is TGTGCCAGCTCACCACAGGGGGAGAGGACTGAAGCTTTCTTT. This encodes CASSPQGERTEAFF. Complete variable domain (other parts from reference TRBV18 and TRBJ1-1): NAGVMQNPRHLVRRRGQEARLRCSPMKGHSHVYWYRQLPEEGLKFMVYLQKENIIDESGMPKERFSAEFPKEGPSILRIQQVVRGDSAAYFCASSPQGERTEAFFGQGTRLTVV.

This clonotype came up a few times. The V and J genes are TRBV20-1 and TRBJ1-1, with unresolved D. The CDR3 is 9 amino acids. The germline gives CDR1 DFQATT, CDR2 SNEGSKA (reference sequence). V lost 7 bases and J 11 bases, leaving 11 bases between the germline ends. As DNA, the CDR3 is TGCAGTGTCACAGAGGCGGCTTTCTTT. Translated: CSVTEAAFF.

This clonotype was counted a single time. A much larger clone differs from this one at a single base, so this may be a read error. CDR3 in amino acids: CASRPHGDMMGIQYF. CDR3 bases: TGTGCCAGCAGACCGCACGGGGACATGATGGGCATTCAGTACTTC. This chain links TRBV3-1 with TRBJ2-4, with D maybe TRBD1 (6 bases). Trimming shortened V by 6 bases and J by 9 bases, and 21 bases separated the two germline ends. The CDR3 totals 15 residues. Germline V lookup: CDR1 LGHDT, CDR2 YNNKEL (reference sequence).

This clonotype was seen only a few times. The rearrangement uses TRBV5-1 and TRBJ1-2; TRBD1 matches 8 bases. The CDR3 length is 14 residues. V lost 3 bases and J lost 7; bases outside the gene matches: 8. Per the germline V gene, CDR1 is SGHRS and CDR2 is YFSETQ. The CDR3 DNA follows: TGCGCCAGCAGCTATGGGCAGGGGGCGGCTGGCTACACCTTC. Translation gives CASSYGQGAAGYTF.

This chain joins TRBV5-1 and TRBJ1-2; 10 positions agree with TRBD1. Per germline, CDR1 SGHRS and CDR2 YFSETQ. Losses at the gene ends were 0 bases for V and 6 bases for J; bases not matched to a gene: 17. The CDR3 contains 19 residues. CDR3 region: CASSLDGSGQGKTTDGYTF. CDR3 bases: TGCGCCAGCAGCTTGGATGGGTCGGGACAGGGGAAGACTACCGATGGCTACACCTTC.

Regarding this clonotype: A read error may explain this, as a much larger clone is one base away. The chain is built from TRBV3-1 and TRBJ2-7; D call uncertain. The CDR3 sequence is 14 residues long. Looked up from germline, CDR1 is LGHDT and CDR2 is YNNKEL (reference sequence). The CDR3 sequence: CTSSPSSDGFEQYF. Here the CDR3 DNA reads TGTACCAGCAGCCCTTCGAGTGACGGGTTCGAGCAGTACTTC.

This clonotype was observed a few times. The chain links TRBV3-1 to TRBJ2-3; unclear D gene. The CDR3 loop spans 14 amino acids. In germline, CDR1 is LGHDT, CDR2 YNNKEL (reference sequence). The V end was cut by 2 bases, the J end by 3 bases, with 9 bases between. CDR3 sequence reads: CASSQRSPTDTQYF. The DNA for the CDR3 is TGTGCCAGCAGCCAAAGGAGTCCTACAGATACGCAGTATTTT.

This chain links TRBV7-9 with TRBJ2-4, with a tentative D call TRBD1 (6 bases). TRBJ2-7 matches the DNA end more closely, so the J call is doubtful. Germline V lookup: CDR1 SEHNR, CDR2 FQNEAQ (reference sequence). The CDR3 has 15 residues. The CDR3 is CASSASGTPTYEQYF. In DNA, the CDR3 is TGTGCCAGCAGCGCCTCCGGGACACCAACCTACGAGCAGTACTTC.

This clonotype was seen more than once but under ten times. V is TRBV20-1 and J is TRBJ2-5; no reliable D call. The CDR3 loop spans 11 amino acids. The V and J ends lost 4 bases and 5 bases respectively, with 8 bases between them. Germline values: CDR1 DFQATT, CDR2 SNEGSKA (reference sequence). CDR3 region: CSATWAETQYF. DNA of the CDR3: TGCAGTGCTACGTGGGCGGAGACCCAGTACTTC.

This clonotype was counted a few times. The J gene is TRBJ2-1, the V gene TRBV11-2; possibly TRBD1 for D (5 bases). Germline V lookup: CDR1 SGHAT, CDR2 FQNNGV. V was pared by 4 bases and J by 1 base, with 14 bases between. This CDR3 is built from 16 residues. The CDR3 sequence: CASSYRQRTSYNEQFF. Written as DNA, the CDR3 is TGTGCCAGCAGCTACAGACAGAGAACATCCTACAATGAGCAGTTCTTC.

The chain is built from TRBV20-1 and TRBJ2-3; either TRBD1 or TRBD2 may fit D (5 bases each). The V gene's germline CDR1 is DFQATT and CDR2 SNEGSKA (reference sequence). CDR3 size: 12 residues. V was cut by 7 bases and J by 5 bases, with 13 bases left in between. The CDR3 DNA reads TGCAGTGGGGACCCCCAGGGAGATACGCAGTATTTT. Translation gives CSGDPQGDTQYF.

The table lists this clonotype with a few counts. V and J are TRBV20-1 and TRBJ2-7; 9 bases fit TRBD2. J gave up 2 bases and V 3 bases, and 5 bases lay outside the gene matches. CDR1 and CDR2 (germline): DFQATT, SNEGSKA (reference sequence). The CDR3 runs to 14 residues. The CDR3: CSARASGVAYEQYF. CDR3 nucleotides: TGCAGTGCTAGGGCTAGCGGGGTCGCCTACGAGCAGTACTTC.

This chain links TRBV4-3 with TRBJ2-4, with TRBD1 matching over 9 bases. The assigned J gene may be wrong: the sequence end matches TRBJ2-5 better. CDR1 and CDR2 from the germline V gene are LGHNA and YSLEER. This CDR3 has 15 amino acids. The CDR3 DNA reads TGCGCCAAGAGCCAAGGGGACAGGGACCAAGAGACCCAGTACTTC. This translates into CAKSQGDRDQETQYF.

This clonotype was seen more than once but under ten times. The chain uses TRBV24-1 and TRBJ1-2, with 9 bases fitting TRBD1. J lost 5 bases, V lost 4 bases, and 4 bases had no gene match. Germline assignment: CDR1 KGHDR and CDR2 SFDVKD. The length of the CDR3 is 14 residues. The CDR3 reads CATSDPGTGYGYTF. DNA for the CDR3: TGTGCCACCAGTGACCCCGGGACAGGGTATGGCTACACCTTC.

Turning to this clonotype: This may be a read error, as it is one base from a much larger clone. Since the CDR3 does not end with the conserved phenylalanine or tryptophan, this likely comes from a read error. The chain links TRBV12-3 or TRBV12-4 to TRBJ2-7; D is perhaps TRBD1 or TRBD2 (6 bases each). The ends were cut back, 7 bases at V and 1 base at J, with 17 bases in the middle. The CDR3 extends over 15 amino acids. CDR3 amino acids: CASTEPGDISYEQYC. The CDR3 DNA reads as TGTGCCAGCACCGAACCGGGGGACATATCCTACGAGCAGTACTGC.

This clonotype was seen more than once but under ten times. CDR3 DNA sequence: TGTGCCAGCAGCCAGCGGGGGACAGGGGACGCCTACGAGCAGTACTTC. The encoded protein is CASSQRGTGDAYEQYF. V and J are TRBV7-9 and TRBJ2-7; TRBD1 matches at 10 bases. Germline V CDR1 and CDR2: SEHNR, FQNEAQ (reference sequence). This CDR3 contains 16 residues. V lost 5 bases, J lost 2 bases, and 9 bases stayed unmatched.

The chain uses TRBV10-2 and TRBJ2-7, with a tentative D call TRBD1 (6 bases). CDR1 and CDR2 from the germline V gene are WSHSY and SAAADI. With 2 bases removed from V and 4 bases from J, the gap between germline ends came to 12 bases. The CDR3 extends over 14 amino acids. The CDR3 bases are TGCGCCAGCAGTGAGCTGGGGGCAGCGTACGAGCAGTACTTC. Its translation: CASSELGAAYEQYF.